This T cell receptor (beta chain) was retrieved from a study of vaccination effects on CD4 cells after COVID-19. Produced via immunoSEQ multiplex PCR; TCRdb's table is partial and in-frame only. This sample has around 63,000 clones, with 60% to 80% found just once. On this clone: Its antigen is not identified.

Viral peptide pools were used in the ViraFEST assay to expand antigen-specific CD4+ T cells, and sequencing came afterward. Scientists isolated CD4+ T cells after an approximately ten-day culture period ended. Recipients of the vaccine had no prior SARS-CoV-2 infection and negative nucleocapsid antibodies. Deletions cut 6 bases from V and 1 base from J, with 17 bases between. Per the germline V gene, CDR1 is MNHNY and CDR2 is SVGAGI (reference sequence). The CDR3 sequence is 16 residues long. The source of this sequence is a human donor who received a COVID-19 vaccine. The chain recombines TRBV6-6 with TRBJ2-3; D gene unclear. Sequencing used CD4+ T cells from PBMCs cultured with HCoV-OC43 spike peptides, obtained before COVID-19 vaccination. The subset: HCoV-OC43 spike overlapping peptide pool stimulation. CDR3 region: CASSSLVLIGTDTQYF. In DNA, the CDR3 is TGTGCCAGCAGCTCACTCGTTTTAATAGGCACAGATACGCAGTATTTT.